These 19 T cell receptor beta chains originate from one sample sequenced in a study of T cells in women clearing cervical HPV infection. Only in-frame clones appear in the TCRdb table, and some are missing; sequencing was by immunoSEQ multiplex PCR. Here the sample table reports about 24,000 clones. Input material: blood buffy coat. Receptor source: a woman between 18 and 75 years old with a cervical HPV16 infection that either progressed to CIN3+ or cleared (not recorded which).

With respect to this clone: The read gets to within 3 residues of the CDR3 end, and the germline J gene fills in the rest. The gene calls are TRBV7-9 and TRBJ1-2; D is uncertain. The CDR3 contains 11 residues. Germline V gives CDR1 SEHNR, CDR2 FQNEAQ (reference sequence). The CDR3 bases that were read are TGTGCCAGCAGCTCTTACAATGAC. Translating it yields CASSSYND. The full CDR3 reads CASSSYNDYTF. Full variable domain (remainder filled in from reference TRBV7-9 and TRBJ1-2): DTGVSQNPRHKITKRGQNVTFRCDPISEHNRLYWYRQTLGQGPEFLTYFQNEAQLEKSRLLSDRFSAERPKGSFSTLEIQRTEQGDSAMYLCASSSYNDYTFGSGTRLTVV.

CDR3 protein: CASSPGTGGNDYTF. CDR3 bases read: TGTGCCAGTAGCCCCGGGACAGGGGGCAATGAC. The chain links TRBV19 to TRBJ1-2; TRBD1 agrees at 12 bases. The CDR3 end is not reached by the read, which stops 3 residues before it; the germline J gene fills it in. Germline V CDR1 and CDR2: LNHDA, SQIVND (reference sequence). The CDR3 extends over 14 amino acids.

The CDR3 bases that were read are TGCGCCAGCAGCCGAACGGGGTCTGGCGAG. It encodes CASSRTGSGE. The entire CDR3 protein is CASSRTGSGEQYF. This sequence joins TRBV5-1 and TRBJ2-7; possibly TRBD2 for D (5 bases). The read stops 3 residues short of the end of the CDR3; the missing end is completed from the germline J gene. Trimming left V 4 bases short and J 6 bases short, with 14 bases between. This CDR3 spans 13 amino acids. CDR1 is SGHRS, CDR2 YFSETQ, per germline.

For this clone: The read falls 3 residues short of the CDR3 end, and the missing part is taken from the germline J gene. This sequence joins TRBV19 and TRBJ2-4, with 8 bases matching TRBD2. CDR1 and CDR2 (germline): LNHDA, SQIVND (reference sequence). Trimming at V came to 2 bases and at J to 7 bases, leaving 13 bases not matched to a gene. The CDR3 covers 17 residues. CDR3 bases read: TGTGCCAGTAGTATATTCGGGGCGGGGACGGGGGGGAACATT. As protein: CASSIFGAGTGGNI. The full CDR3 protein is CASSIFGAGTGGNIQYF.

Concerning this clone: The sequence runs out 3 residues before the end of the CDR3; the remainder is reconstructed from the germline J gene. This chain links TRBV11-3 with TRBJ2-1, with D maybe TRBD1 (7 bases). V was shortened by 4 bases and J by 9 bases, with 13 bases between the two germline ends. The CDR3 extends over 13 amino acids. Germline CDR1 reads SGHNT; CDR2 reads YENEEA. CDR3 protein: CASSSSGGGEQFF. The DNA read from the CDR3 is TGTGCCAGCAGCTCATCAGGGGGAGGTGAG.

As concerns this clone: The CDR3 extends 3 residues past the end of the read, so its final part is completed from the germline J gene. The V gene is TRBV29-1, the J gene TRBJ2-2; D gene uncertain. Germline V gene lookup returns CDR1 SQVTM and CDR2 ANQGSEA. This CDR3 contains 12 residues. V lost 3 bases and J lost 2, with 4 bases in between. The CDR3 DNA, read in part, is TGCAGCGTTGATCTAAACACCGGGGAG. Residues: CSVDLNTGE. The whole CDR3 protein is CSVDLNTGELFF.

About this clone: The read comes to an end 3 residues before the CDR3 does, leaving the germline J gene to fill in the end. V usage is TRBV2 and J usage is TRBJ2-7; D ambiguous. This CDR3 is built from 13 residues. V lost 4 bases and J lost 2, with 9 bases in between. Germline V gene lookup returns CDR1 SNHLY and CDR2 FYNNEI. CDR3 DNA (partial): TGTGCCAGCAGTGTTTTCAGGACCTACGAG. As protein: CASSVFRTYE. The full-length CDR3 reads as CASSVFRTYEQYF. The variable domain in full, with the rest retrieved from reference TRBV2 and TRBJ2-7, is EPEVTQTPSHQVTQMGQEVILRCVPISNHLYFYWYRQILGQKVEFLVSFYNNEISEKSEIFDDQFSVERPDGSNFTLKIRSTKLEDSAMYFCASSVFRTYEQYFGPGTRLTVT.

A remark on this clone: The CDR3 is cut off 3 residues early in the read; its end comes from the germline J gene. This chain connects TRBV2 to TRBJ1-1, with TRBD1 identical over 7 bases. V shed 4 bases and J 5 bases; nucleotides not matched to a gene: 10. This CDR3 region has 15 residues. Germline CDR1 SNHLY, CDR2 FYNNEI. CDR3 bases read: TGTGCCAGCAGTGTTCTTCCCGCAGGGGGGACTGAA. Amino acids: CASSVLPAGGTE. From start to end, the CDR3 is CASSVLPAGGTEAFF. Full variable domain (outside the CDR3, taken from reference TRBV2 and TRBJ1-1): EPEVTQTPSHQVTQMGQEVILRCVPISNHLYFYWYRQILGQKVEFLVSFYNNEISEKSEIFDDQFSVERPDGSNFTLKIRSTKLEDSAMYFCASSVLPAGGTEAFFGQGTRLTVV.

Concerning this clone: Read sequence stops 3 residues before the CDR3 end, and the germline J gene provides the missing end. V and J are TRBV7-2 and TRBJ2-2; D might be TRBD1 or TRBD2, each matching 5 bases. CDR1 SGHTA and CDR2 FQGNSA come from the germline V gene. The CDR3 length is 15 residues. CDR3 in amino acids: CASSSYRSEGSPLFF. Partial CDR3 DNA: TGTGCCAGCAGCTCCTACAGGAGTGAGGGGTCACCG.

Incomplete CDR3 DNA: TGTGCCAGTAGTATCGGGACAACAACCTACTCCTACAATGAG. This translates into CASSIGTTTYSYNE. The CDR3 reads in full as CASSIGTTTYSYNEQFF. This chain joins TRBV19 and TRBJ2-1, with TRBD1 as a possible D gene (6 bases). The read terminates 3 residues ahead of where the CDR3 ends, so the germline J gene completes it. This CDR3 is built from 17 residues. From germline, CDR1 is LNHDA and CDR2 SQIVND (reference sequence). Trimming shortened V by 3 bases and J by 0 bases, and 15 bases separated the two germline ends.

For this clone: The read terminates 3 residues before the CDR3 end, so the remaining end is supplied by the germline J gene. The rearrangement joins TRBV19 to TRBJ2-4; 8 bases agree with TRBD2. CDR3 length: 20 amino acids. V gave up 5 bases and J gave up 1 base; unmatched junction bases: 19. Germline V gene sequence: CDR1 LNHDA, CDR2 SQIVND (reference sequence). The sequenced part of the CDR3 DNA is TGTGCCAGTAGTTGGGCCCTAACAGGTTTCGGGGGGGCGGCCAAAAACATT. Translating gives CASSWALTGFGGAAKNI. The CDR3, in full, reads CASSWALTGFGGAAKNIQYF.

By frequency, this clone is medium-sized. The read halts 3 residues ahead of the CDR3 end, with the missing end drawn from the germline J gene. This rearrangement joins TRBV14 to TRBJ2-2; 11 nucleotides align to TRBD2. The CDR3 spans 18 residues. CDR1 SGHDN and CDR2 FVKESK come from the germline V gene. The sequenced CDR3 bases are TGTGCCAGCAGCCAAGCTCTCACTAGCGGGAGATCTCCCCTTGGG. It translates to CASSQALTSGRSPLG. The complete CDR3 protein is CASSQALTSGRSPLGLFF.

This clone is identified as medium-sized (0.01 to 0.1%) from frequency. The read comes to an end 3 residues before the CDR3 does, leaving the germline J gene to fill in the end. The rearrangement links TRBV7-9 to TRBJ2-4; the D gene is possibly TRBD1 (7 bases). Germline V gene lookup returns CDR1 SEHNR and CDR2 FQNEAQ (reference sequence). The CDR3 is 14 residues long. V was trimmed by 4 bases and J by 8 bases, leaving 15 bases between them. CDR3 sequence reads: CASSSDQGEDIQYF. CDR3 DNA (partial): TGTGCCAGCAGCTCTGACCAGGGGGAGGACATT.

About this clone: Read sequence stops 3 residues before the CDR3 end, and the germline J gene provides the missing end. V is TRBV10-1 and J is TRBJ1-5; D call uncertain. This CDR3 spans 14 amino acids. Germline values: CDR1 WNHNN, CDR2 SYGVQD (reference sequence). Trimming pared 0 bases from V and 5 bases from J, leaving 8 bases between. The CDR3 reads CASSESSVYQPQHF. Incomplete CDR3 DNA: TGCGCCAGCAGTGAGTCCAGCGTGTATCAGCCC.

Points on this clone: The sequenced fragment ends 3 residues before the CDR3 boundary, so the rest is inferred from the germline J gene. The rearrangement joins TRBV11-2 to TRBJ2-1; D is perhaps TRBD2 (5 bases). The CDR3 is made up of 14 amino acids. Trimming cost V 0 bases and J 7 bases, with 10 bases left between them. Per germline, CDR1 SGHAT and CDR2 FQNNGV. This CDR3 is CASSLDGVMNEQFF. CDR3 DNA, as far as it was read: TGTGCCAGCAGCTTAGACGGGGTTATGAATGAG.

This chain's CDR3 is CASSLDRLAYEQYF. Partial CDR3 DNA: TGTGCCAGCAGCTTAGATCGACTAGCCTACGAG. The J gene is TRBJ2-7, the V gene TRBV11-2; D may be TRBD2 (6 bases). Read coverage stops 3 residues before the CDR3 terminus; the germline J gene supplies the remainder. V lost 0 bases and J lost 2, with 8 bases in between. CDR3 length: 14 residues. Germline V gives CDR1 SGHAT, CDR2 FQNNGV.

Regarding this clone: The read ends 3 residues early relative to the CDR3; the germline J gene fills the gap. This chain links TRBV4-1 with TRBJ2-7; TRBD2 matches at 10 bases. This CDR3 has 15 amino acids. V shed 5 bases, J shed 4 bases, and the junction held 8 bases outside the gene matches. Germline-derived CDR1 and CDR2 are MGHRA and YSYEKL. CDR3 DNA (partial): TGCGCCAGCAGCTTCCTAGCGGGAGCTACGTACGAG. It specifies CASSFLAGATYE. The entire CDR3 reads CASSFLAGATYEQYF.

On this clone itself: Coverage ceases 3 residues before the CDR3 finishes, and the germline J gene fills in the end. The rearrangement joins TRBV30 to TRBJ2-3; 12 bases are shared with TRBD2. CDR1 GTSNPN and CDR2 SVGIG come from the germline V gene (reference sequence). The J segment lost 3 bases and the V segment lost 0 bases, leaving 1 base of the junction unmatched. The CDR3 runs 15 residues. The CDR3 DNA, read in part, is TGTGCCTGGAGTGTGGGACTAGCGGGTACAGATACG. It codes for CAWSVGLAGTDT. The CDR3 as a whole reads CAWSVGLAGTDTQYF.

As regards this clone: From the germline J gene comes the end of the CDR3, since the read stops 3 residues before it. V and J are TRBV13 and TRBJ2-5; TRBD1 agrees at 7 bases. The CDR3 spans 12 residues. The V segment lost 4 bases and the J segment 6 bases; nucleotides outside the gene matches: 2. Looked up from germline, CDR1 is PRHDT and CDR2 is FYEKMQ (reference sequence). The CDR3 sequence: CASSSQGKTQYF. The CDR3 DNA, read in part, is TGTGCCAGCAGCTCACAGGGGAAGACC. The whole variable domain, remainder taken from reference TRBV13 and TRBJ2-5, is AAGVIQSPRHLIKEKRETATLKCYPIPRHDTVYWYQQGPGQDPQFLISFYEKMQSDKGSIPDRFSAQQFSDYHSELNMSSLELGDSALYFCASSSQGKTQYFGPGTRLLVL.